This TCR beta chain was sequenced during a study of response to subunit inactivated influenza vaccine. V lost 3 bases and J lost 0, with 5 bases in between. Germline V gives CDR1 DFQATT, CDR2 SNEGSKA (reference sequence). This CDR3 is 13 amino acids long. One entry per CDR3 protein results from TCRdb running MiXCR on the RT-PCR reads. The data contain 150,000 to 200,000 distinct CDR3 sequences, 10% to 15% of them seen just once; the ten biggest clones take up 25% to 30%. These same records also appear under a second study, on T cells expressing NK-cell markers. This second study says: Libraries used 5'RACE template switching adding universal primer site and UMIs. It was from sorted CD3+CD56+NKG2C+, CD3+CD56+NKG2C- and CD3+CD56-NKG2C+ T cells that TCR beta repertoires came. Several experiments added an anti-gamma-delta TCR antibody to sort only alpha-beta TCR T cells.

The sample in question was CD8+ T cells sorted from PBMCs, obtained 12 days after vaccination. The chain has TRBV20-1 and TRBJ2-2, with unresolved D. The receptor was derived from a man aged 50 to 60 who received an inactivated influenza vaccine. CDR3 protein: CSASAPNTGELFF. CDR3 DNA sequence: TGCAGTGCTAGCGCGCCGAACACCGGGGAGCTGTTTTTT.